The present entry profiles one TCR beta chain with its context. This record comes from a study of T cell changes during pregnancy in multiple sclerosis. Measured with immunoSEQ multiplex PCR; TCRdb has only the in-frame clones, and not every one. Of about 28,000 clones detected, about 90% appear once; the ten largest clones hold 6.2%. Source: CD8+ T cells from peripheral blood mononuclear cells, taken before pregnancy. This receptor was identified in a female donor with multiple sclerosis, enrolled in a pregnancy study.

The CDR3 nucleotides are TGTGCCTGGAGTGTGGGACAGTCCTACGAGCAGTACTTC. This translates into CAWSVGQSYEQYF. V and J are TRBV30 and TRBJ2-7, with 7 bases aligning to TRBD1. The ends lost 0 bases at V and 1 base at J; junction bases unmatched: 0. The CDR3 contains 13 residues. The germline CDR1 and CDR2 sequences are GTSNPN and SVGIG (reference sequence).